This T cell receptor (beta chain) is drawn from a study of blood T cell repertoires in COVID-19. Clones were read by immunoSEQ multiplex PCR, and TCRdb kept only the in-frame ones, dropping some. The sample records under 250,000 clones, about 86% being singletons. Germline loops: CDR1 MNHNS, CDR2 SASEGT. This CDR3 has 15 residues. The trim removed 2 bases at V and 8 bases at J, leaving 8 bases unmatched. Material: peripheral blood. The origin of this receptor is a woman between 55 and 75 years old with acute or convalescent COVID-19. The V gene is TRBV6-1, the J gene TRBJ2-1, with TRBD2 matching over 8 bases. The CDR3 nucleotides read TGTGCCAGCAGTGAAACCCAGCGGGGGTACTATGAGCAGTTCTTC. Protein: CASSETQRGYYEQFF.